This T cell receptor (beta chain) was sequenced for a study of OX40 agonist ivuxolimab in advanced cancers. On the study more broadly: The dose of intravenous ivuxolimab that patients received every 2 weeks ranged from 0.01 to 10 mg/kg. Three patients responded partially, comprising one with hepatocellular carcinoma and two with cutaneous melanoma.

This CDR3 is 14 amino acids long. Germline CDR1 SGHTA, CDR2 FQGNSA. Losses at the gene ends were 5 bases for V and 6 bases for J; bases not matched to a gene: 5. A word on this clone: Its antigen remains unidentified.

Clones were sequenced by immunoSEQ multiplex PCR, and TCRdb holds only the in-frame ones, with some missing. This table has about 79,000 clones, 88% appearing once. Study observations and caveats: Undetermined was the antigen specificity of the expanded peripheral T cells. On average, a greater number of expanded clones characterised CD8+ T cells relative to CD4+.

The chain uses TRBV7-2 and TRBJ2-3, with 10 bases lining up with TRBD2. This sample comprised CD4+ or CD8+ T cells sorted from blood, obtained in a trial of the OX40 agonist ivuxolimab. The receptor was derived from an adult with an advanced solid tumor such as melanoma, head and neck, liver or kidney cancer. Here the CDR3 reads CASSQTSGIDTQYF. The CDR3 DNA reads TGTGCCAGCAGCCAAACTAGCGGGATCGATACGCAGTATTTT.